The rows below give T cell receptor delta chains drawn from one sample of a study of human gamma delta and Vdelta1 T cells. These receptors' targets are unknown. TCRdb redid clone calling on the PCR reads using CATT. The sample consists of 5,500 to 7,500 delta-chain clones, around two fifths of them appearing once. Input material: Vdelta1 gamma-delta T cells from blood grown in culture (DOT cells). The receptors originated from a human donor in good health. The CDR3 runs from the conserved cysteine through the conserved F or W. Fields, in order: CDR3 length, J gene, clone size, V gene, D gene, CDR3 DNA, CDR3 protein. The D gene is left open where the match is weak. A row's size may be missing; if present it is once, few, many or a size class.

cdr3_length: 12
j_call: TRDJ1
clone_size: NA
v_call: TRDV2
d_call: NA
cdr3_nt: TGTGCCTGTGACACGGGAGGTGGGAAACTCATCTTT
cdr3_aa: CACDTGGGKLIF

cdr3_length: 17
j_call: TRDJ1
clone_size: NA
v_call: TRDV1
d_call: TRDD3
cdr3_nt: TGTGCTCTTGGGGAACATAGGGTGGGGGATACAACCGATAAACTCATCTTT
cdr3_aa: CALGEHRVGDTTDKLIF

cdr3_length: 25
j_call: TRDJ1
clone_size: NA
v_call: TRDV1
d_call: NA
cdr3_nt: TGTGCTCTTGGGCGTCTTCCTCCGAACGTAGGCCTAGGACCCTTCCCGAAGGCGTACACCGATAAACTCATCTTT
cdr3_aa: CALGRLPPNVGLGPFPKAYTDKLIF

cdr3_length: 17
j_call: TRDJ1
clone_size: NA
v_call: TRDV1
d_call: NA
cdr3_nt: TGTGCTCTTGGGGTCTCTACGTCCCGAGGGGATCGTATTAAACTCATCTTT
cdr3_aa: CALGVSTSRGDRIKLIF

cdr3_length: 23
j_call: TRDJ1
clone_size: few
v_call: TRDV1
d_call: TRDD2
cdr3_nt: TGTGCTCTTGGGCAACGTTCCTACGCGGGTTTAAGCGGGGTGTCCGCGTACACCGATAAACTCATCTTT
cdr3_aa: CALGQRSYAGLSGVSAYTDKLIF

cdr3_length: 20
j_call: TRDJ1
clone_size: NA
v_call: TRDV1
d_call: TRDD3
cdr3_nt: TGTGCTCTTGGGGAACTAGAACGTCATCGTCTGGGGGCCCCCAAAGATAAACTCATCTTT
cdr3_aa: CALGELERHRLGAPKDKLIF

cdr3_length: 21
j_call: TRDJ1
clone_size: NA
v_call: TRDV1
d_call: TRDD3
cdr3_nt: TGTGCTCTTGGGGAACTAACCCTACCTCTCGGGGGGATAGGAACCACCGATAAACTCATCTTT
cdr3_aa: CALGELTLPLGGIGTTDKLIF

cdr3_length: 19
j_call: TRDJ1
clone_size: NA
v_call: TRDV1
d_call: TRDD3
cdr3_nt: TGTGCTCTTGGGGAACTAGCCCGGGGGATACGCGCGTCGACCGATGAACTCATCTTT
cdr3_aa: CALGELARGIRASTDELIF

cdr3_length: 22
j_call: TRDJ1
clone_size: NA
v_call: TRDV1
d_call: TRDD3
cdr3_nt: TGTGCTCTTGGGGAAACTCAATCCTACAGTGCATCCTGGGGGATACGCGAGGGTAAACTCATCTTT
cdr3_aa: CALGETQSYSASWGIREGKLIF

cdr3_length: 22
j_call: TRDJ1
clone_size: few
v_call: TRDV1
d_call: NA
cdr3_nt: TGTGCTCTTGGGGAAACGGGGGGCTTCCTACCCCTAGGCGTACTGGGGGCTTGTAAACTCATCTTT
cdr3_aa: CALGETGGFLPLGVLGACKLIF

cdr3_length: 16
j_call: TRDJ1
clone_size: NA
v_call: TRDV1
d_call: TRDD3
cdr3_nt: TGTGCTCTTGGGGCCAGACTGGGGGGGAACACCGATAAACTCATCTTT
cdr3_aa: CALGARLGGNTDKLIF

cdr3_length: 21
j_call: TRDJ1
clone_size: NA
v_call: TRDV1
d_call: TRDD3
cdr3_nt: TGTGCTCTTGGGGCCTGGGGGAATCCTACTGGGGGATACCCGAGACCGACAAGGCTCATCTTT
cdr3_aa: CALGAWGNPTGGYPRPTRLIF

cdr3_length: 24
j_call: TRDJ1
clone_size: medium-sized
v_call: TRDV1
d_call: TRDD3
cdr3_nt: TGTGCTCTTGGGTCAAACCCTCCTCGACGGTACTGGGGGATTTCTTACGGCTACACCGATAAACTCATCTTT
cdr3_aa: CALGSNPPRRYWGISYGYTDKLIF

cdr3_length: 19
j_call: TRDJ1
clone_size: NA
v_call: TRDV1
d_call: TRDD3
cdr3_nt: TGTGCTCTTGGGGAACTGTCCCAGGGGGATACGCGGGGCACCGATAAACTCATCTTT
cdr3_aa: CALGELSQGDTRGTDKLIF

cdr3_length: 19
j_call: TRDJ1
clone_size: NA
v_call: TRDV1
d_call: TRDD3
cdr3_nt: TGTGCTCTTGGGAGGGGACTAGACTGGGGGATACTGGGTACCGATAAACTCATCTTT
cdr3_aa: CALGRGLDWGILGTDKLIF

cdr3_length: 24
j_call: TRDJ1
clone_size: few
v_call: TRDV1
d_call: TRDD3
cdr3_nt: TGTGCTCTTGGGGAAAGATCGCCAAGTGGGGGTAGTTGGGGGATACGCCCTAACACCGATAAACTCATCTTT
cdr3_aa: CALGERSPSGGSWGIRPNTDKLIF

cdr3_length: 20
j_call: TRDJ1
clone_size: NA
v_call: TRDV1
d_call: TRDD3
cdr3_nt: TGTGCTCTTGGGGAACTCGCCGTACTGGGGGATAAAGTCGGCATGGATAAACTCATCTTT
cdr3_aa: CALGELAVLGDKVGMDKLIF

cdr3_length: 23
j_call: TRDJ1
clone_size: few
v_call: TRDV1
d_call: TRDD3
cdr3_nt: TGTGCTCTTGGGGGACCTTCCTCGGTACCGAACTGGGGGATACTCCAGTACACCGATAAACTCATCTTT
cdr3_aa: CALGGPSSVPNWGILQYTDKLIF

cdr3_length: 15
j_call: TRDJ1
clone_size: few
v_call: TRAV36/DV7
d_call: TRDD3
cdr3_nt: TGTGCTGTGGAAGTACTGGGGACACTCACCGATAAACTCATCTTT
cdr3_aa: CAVEVLGTLTDKLIF

cdr3_length: 20
j_call: TRDJ1
clone_size: once
v_call: TRDV1
d_call: NA
cdr3_nt: TGTGCTCTTGGGGAACCTTCCTGCTTCCCCCCACTGGGGATAGACGATAAACTCATCTTT
cdr3_aa: CALGEPSCFPPLGIDDKLIF

cdr3_length: 21
j_call: TRDJ1
clone_size: few
v_call: TRDV1
d_call: TRDD3
cdr3_nt: TGTGCTCTTGGGGCCTCCGGAGGCCTTCCCCACTGGGGGAGGGAGACCGATAAACTCATCTTT
cdr3_aa: CALGASGGLPHWGRETDKLIF

cdr3_length: 24
j_call: TRDJ1
clone_size: few
v_call: TRDV1
d_call: TRDD3
cdr3_nt: TGTGCTCTTGGGGAACCCCCAAAACCTTGTCACCTAAGGTGGGGGAAGGGGTGTACCGATAAACTCATCTTT
cdr3_aa: CALGEPPKPCHLRWGKGCTDKLIF

cdr3_length: 15
j_call: TRDJ1
clone_size: NA
v_call: TRDV1
d_call: NA
cdr3_nt: TGTGCTCTTGGGGAAGTTCCGGTGGGGACCGATAAACTCATCTTT
cdr3_aa: CALGEVPVGTDKLIF

cdr3_length: 19
j_call: TRDJ1
clone_size: few
v_call: TRDV1
d_call: NA
cdr3_nt: TGTGCTCTTGGGGAAATAGCCCTCCTACGGCGGTCACCGTCCCATAAACTCATCTTT
cdr3_aa: CALGEIALLRRSPSHKLIF

cdr3_length: 19
j_call: TRDJ1
clone_size: few
v_call: TRDV1
d_call: TRDD3
cdr3_nt: TGTGCTCTTGGGGAATTTAAGAACTGGGGGATACGAGGAACCGATAAACTCATCTTT
cdr3_aa: CALGEFKNWGIRGTDKLIF

cdr3_length: 29
j_call: TRDJ1
clone_size: once
v_call: TRDV1
d_call: TRDD3
cdr3_nt: TGTGCTCTTGGGGTGCACACTCAACTCGGTATCGCTCAACAGGCGGGTACTGGGGGATACTTAAACCACACCGATAAACTCATCTTT
cdr3_aa: CALGVHTQLGIAQQAGTGGYLNHTDKLIF

cdr3_length: 22
j_call: TRDJ1
clone_size: few
v_call: TRDV1
d_call: TRDD3
cdr3_nt: TGTGCTCTTGGGGAACATTTTCCCAGTCGGGGGATTATCCATAATCACACCGATAAACTCATCTTT
cdr3_aa: CALGEHFPSRGIIHNHTDKLIF

cdr3_length: 20
j_call: TRDJ1
clone_size: few
v_call: TRDV1
d_call: TRDD3
cdr3_nt: TGTGCTCTTGGGAAGGGTTACCCCCTTGTACTGGGGGAATACACCGATAAACTCATCTTT
cdr3_aa: CALGKGYPLVLGEYTDKLIF

cdr3_length: 12
j_call: TRDJ1
clone_size: medium-sized
v_call: TRDV1
d_call: NA
cdr3_nt: TGTGCTCTTGGGGAACACGGCGATAAACTCATCTTT
cdr3_aa: CALGEHGDKLIF

cdr3_length: 17
j_call: TRDJ1
clone_size: NA
v_call: TRDV1
d_call: TRDD3
cdr3_nt: TGTGCTCTTGTGAGGTGGGGGATACAAGTTAACACCGATAAACTCATCTTT
cdr3_aa: CALVRWGIQVNTDKLIF

cdr3_length: 24
j_call: TRDJ1
clone_size: NA
v_call: TRDV1
d_call: TRDD3
cdr3_nt: TGTGCTCTTGGGGAAGATCGTTCGGCCCAGGACCTACACTGGGGGATACGGGACACCGATAAACTCATCTTT
cdr3_aa: CALGEDRSAQDLHWGIRDTDKLIF

cdr3_length: 18
j_call: TRDJ1
clone_size: NA
v_call: TRDV1
d_call: TRDD2
cdr3_nt: TGTGCTCTTGGGGAGGAACCTTCCTACCCTGGGTACACCGATAAACTCATCTTT
cdr3_aa: CALGEEPSYPGYTDKLIF

cdr3_length: 22
j_call: TRDJ1
clone_size: NA
v_call: TRDV1
d_call: TRDD3
cdr3_nt: TGTGCTCTTGGGGAACGATGGGGCCTTCCCGCGTACTGGGGGATAGGTTGCGTAAAACTCATCTTT
cdr3_aa: CALGERWGLPAYWGIGCVKLIF

cdr3_length: 19
j_call: TRDJ1
clone_size: once
v_call: TRDV1
d_call: TRDD3
cdr3_nt: TGTGCTCTTGGGGGTATGAGGGAGGGCTGGGGGATACCTGACGATAAACTCATCTTT
cdr3_aa: CALGGMREGWGIPDDKLIF

cdr3_length: 19
j_call: TRDJ1
clone_size: NA
v_call: TRDV1
d_call: TRDD3
cdr3_nt: TGTGCTCTTGGGGAACTAGGGCCTCCGTACTGGGGGGGGACCGATAAACTCATCTTT
cdr3_aa: CALGELGPPYWGGTDKLIF

cdr3_length: 18
j_call: TRDJ1
clone_size: NA
v_call: TRDV1
d_call: TRDD3
cdr3_nt: TGTGCTCTTGGGGAACGGTCCTACATTGGGGGATATATCGATAAACTCATCTTT
cdr3_aa: CALGERSYIGGYIDKLIF

cdr3_length: 19
j_call: TRDJ1
clone_size: few
v_call: TRDV1
d_call: TRDD3
cdr3_nt: TGTGCTCTTGGGCCCCGCAGCCCGGACTGGGGGATGAACACCGATAAACTCATCTTT
cdr3_aa: CALGPRSPDWGMNTDKLIF

cdr3_length: 18
j_call: TRDJ1
clone_size: NA
v_call: TRDV1
d_call: TRDD3
cdr3_nt: TGTGCTCTTGGGGAAATCTCTGGGGGAAATAACATCCCTGATAAACTCATCTTT
cdr3_aa: CALGEISGGNNIPDKLIF

cdr3_length: 23
j_call: TRDJ1
clone_size: NA
v_call: TRDV1
d_call: TRDD3
cdr3_nt: TGTGCTCTTGGGGAACTGTTTAAGAAGTTCCTGCTGGGGGATCCGTCGTACACCGATAAACTCATCTTT
cdr3_aa: CALGELFKKFLLGDPSYTDKLIF

cdr3_length: 20
j_call: TRDJ1
clone_size: few
v_call: TRDV1
d_call: TRDD3
cdr3_nt: TGTGCTCTTGGGGAACCTATAGGGGGCCGGGGGATACGATGGACCGATAAACTCATCTTT
cdr3_aa: CALGEPIGGRGIRWTDKLIF

cdr3_length: 17
j_call: TRDJ1
clone_size: few
v_call: TRDV1
d_call: TRDD3
cdr3_nt: TGTGCTCTTGGGGAAGGGGGGGATACGCGAGGGACCGATAAACTCATCTTT
cdr3_aa: CALGEGGDTRGTDKLIF

cdr3_length: 16
j_call: TRDJ1
clone_size: NA
v_call: TRDV1
d_call: NA
cdr3_nt: TGTGCTCTCGGAGTACGTCCGCCCTACCTGGGGGATAAACTCATCTTT
cdr3_aa: CALGVRPPYLGDKLIF

cdr3_length: 21
j_call: TRDJ1
clone_size: NA
v_call: TRDV1
d_call: NA
cdr3_nt: TGTGCTCTTGGGGAACCCCGGGGTGGCCTTCCTACCCTGGGGGATACCGATAAACTCATCTTT
cdr3_aa: CALGEPRGGLPTLGDTDKLIF

cdr3_length: 23
j_call: TRDJ1
clone_size: NA
v_call: TRDV1
d_call: TRDD3
cdr3_nt: TGTGCTCTTGGGGCCCACAGCCTTGGGGGTCGCAATTTGGGGGATACTTGGACCGATAAACTCATCTTT
cdr3_aa: CALGAHSLGGRNLGDTWTDKLIF

cdr3_length: 24
j_call: TRDJ1
clone_size: few
v_call: TRDV1
d_call: TRDD3
cdr3_nt: TGTGCTCTTGGGGAAATCTCTCTGGACTGGGGGATACGGGGCTGGAGGGTTAACACCGATAAACTCATCTTT
cdr3_aa: CALGEISLDWGIRGWRVNTDKLIF

cdr3_length: 21
j_call: TRDJ1
clone_size: NA
v_call: TRDV1
d_call: NA
cdr3_nt: TGTGCTCTTGGGACACGCTTAAATGACTCCTACGAGTACTGGTACACCGATAAACTCATCTTT
cdr3_aa: CALGTRLNDSYEYWYTDKLIF

cdr3_length: 18
j_call: TRDJ1
clone_size: NA
v_call: TRDV1
d_call: NA
cdr3_nt: TGTGCTCTTGGGGAGCGAAAACTACTCCAACTGGGCACCGATAAACTCATCTTT
cdr3_aa: CALGERKLLQLGTDKLIF

cdr3_length: 17
j_call: TRDJ1
clone_size: few
v_call: TRDV1
d_call: NA
cdr3_nt: TGTGCTCTTGGGGACTCCCTTACGTTTACTGGTTACGATAAACTCATCTTT
cdr3_aa: CALGDSLTFTGYDKLIF

cdr3_length: 20
j_call: TRDJ1
clone_size: NA
v_call: TRDV1
d_call: TRDD3
cdr3_nt: TGTGCTCTTGGGGAACAGGGGTCCCGTTACTGGGGGATACAGGCCGATAAACTCATCTTT
cdr3_aa: CALGEQGSRYWGIQADKLIF

cdr3_length: 21
j_call: TRDJ1
clone_size: NA
v_call: TRDV1
d_call: TRDD3
cdr3_nt: TGTGCTCTTGGGGAACAGGCCGCACTCCTGCGAGGGATACGGGAACCCGATAAACTCATCTTT
cdr3_aa: CALGEQAALLRGIREPDKLIF